The present T cell receptor (beta chain) was sequenced within a study of blood T cells in healthy people across ages. Primers used in a second PCR of about 6 to 11 cycles were a sample-barcoded 5' primer and a J-beta primer mix. MiXCR, run by TCRdb on the 5' RACE reads, gives a single entry per CDR3 protein. The repertoire holds around 1,000,000 distinct CDR3 sequences, about 23% seen once, with less than 0.85% in the top ten. Germline V CDR1 and CDR2: SGHTA, FQGTGA. This CDR3 region has 14 residues. J lost 6 bases, V lost 3 bases, and 5 bases had no gene match. This same sample was also part of a study on T cells of mothers and their children. That report notes: Sample barcodes and 2-4 random nucleotides were added by the M1S primer of the second PCR.

This sequence joins TRBV7-3 and TRBJ2-1, with 7 bases that match TRBD2. Material for sequencing was blood. The TCR was taken from a girl aged 2 to 9 in good health. The CDR3 here is CASSFFGGSNEQFF. CDR3 DNA sequence: TGTGCCAGCAGCTTTTTCGGCGGGAGCAATGAGCAGTTCTTC.